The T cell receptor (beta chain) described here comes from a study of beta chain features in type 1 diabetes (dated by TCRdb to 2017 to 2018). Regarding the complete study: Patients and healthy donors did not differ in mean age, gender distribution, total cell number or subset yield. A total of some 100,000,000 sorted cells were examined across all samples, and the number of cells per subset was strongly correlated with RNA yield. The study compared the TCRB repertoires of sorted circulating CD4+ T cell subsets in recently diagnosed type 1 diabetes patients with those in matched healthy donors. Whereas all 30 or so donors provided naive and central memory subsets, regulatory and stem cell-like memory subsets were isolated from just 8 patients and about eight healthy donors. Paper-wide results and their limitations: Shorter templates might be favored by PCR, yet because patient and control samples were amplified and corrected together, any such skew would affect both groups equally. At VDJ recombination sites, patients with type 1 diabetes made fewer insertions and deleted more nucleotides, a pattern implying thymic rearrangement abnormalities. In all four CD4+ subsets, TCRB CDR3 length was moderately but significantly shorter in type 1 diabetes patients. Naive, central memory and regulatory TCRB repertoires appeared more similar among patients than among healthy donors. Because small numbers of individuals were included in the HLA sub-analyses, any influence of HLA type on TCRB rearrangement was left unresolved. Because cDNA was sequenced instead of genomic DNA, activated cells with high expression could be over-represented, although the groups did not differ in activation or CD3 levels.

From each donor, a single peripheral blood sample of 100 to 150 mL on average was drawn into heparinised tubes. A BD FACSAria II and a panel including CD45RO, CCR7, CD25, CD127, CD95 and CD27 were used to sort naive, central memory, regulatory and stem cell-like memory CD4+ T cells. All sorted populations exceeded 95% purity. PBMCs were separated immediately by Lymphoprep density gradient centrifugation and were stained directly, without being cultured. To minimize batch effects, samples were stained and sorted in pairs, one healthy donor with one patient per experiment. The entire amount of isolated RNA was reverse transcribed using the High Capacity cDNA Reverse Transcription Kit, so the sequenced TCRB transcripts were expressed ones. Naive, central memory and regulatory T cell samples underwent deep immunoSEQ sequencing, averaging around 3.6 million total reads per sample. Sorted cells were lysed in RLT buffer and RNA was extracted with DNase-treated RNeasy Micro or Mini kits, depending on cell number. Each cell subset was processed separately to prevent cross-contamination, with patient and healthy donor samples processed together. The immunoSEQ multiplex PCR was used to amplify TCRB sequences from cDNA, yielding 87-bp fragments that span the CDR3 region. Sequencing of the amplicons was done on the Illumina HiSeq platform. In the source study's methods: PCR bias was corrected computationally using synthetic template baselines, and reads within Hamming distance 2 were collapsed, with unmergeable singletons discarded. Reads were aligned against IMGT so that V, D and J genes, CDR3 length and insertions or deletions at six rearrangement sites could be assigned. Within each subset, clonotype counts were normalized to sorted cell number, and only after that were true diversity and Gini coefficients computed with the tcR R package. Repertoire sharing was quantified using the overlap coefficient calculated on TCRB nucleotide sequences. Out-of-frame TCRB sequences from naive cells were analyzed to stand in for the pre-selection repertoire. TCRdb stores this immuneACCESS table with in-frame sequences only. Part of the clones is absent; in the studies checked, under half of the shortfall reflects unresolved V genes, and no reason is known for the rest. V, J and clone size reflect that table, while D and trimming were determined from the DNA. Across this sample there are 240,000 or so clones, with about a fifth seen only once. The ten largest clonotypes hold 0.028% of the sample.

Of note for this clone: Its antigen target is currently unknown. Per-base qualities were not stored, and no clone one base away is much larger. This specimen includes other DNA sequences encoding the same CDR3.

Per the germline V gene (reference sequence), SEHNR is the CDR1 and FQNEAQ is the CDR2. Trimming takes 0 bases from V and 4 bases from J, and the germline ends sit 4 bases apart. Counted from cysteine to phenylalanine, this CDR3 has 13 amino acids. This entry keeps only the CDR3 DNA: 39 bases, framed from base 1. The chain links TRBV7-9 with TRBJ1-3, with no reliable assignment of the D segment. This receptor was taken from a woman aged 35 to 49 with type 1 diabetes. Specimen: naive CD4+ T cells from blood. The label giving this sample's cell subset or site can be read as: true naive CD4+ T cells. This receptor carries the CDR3 CASSLAGGNTIYF. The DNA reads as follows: TGTGCCAGCAGCTTAGCGGGCGGAAACACCATATATTTT.